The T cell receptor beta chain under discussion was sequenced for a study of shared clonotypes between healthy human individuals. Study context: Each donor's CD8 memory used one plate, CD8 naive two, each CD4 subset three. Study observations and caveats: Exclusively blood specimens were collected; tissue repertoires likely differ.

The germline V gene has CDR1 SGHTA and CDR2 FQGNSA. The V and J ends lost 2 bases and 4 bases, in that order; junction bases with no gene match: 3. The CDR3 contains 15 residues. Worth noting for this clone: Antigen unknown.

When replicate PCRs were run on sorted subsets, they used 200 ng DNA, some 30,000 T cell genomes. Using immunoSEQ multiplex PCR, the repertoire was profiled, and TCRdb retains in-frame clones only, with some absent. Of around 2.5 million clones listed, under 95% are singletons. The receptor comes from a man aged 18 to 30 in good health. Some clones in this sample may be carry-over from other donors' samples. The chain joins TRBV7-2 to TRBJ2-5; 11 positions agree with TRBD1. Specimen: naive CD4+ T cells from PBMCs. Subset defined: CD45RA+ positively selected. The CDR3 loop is CASSLFGQGAETQYF. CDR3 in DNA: TGTGCCAGCAGCTTATTCGGACAGGGGGCAGAGACCCAGTACTTC.